This T cell receptor beta chain appears in the sequencing data of a study of response to subunit inactivated influenza vaccine. MiXCR was run by TCRdb on the RT-PCR reads, yielding one entry per CDR3 protein. The sample holds about 570,000 distinct CDR3 sequences; around 11% are singletons and the top ten take 11%. About this clonotype itself: The antigen is undetermined.

The CDR3 loop spans 14 amino acids. Losses at the gene ends were 1 base for V and 9 bases for J; bases not matched to a gene: 2. Study findings and constraints: New T cells are recruited in small numbers by each seasonal influenza vaccination, according to the authors' suggestion.

This same sample was also taken into another study, of T cells expressing NK-cell markers. That source notes: TCR beta libraries carry UMIs added by 5'RACE template switching. Of eight sequenced donors, seven were HCMV-seropositive and one HCMV-seronegative. The authors restricted sorting to alpha-beta TCR T cells with an anti-gamma-delta TCR antibody in several experiments. The study found these clonotypes also leading the CD3+CD56-NKG2C+ fraction in a few donors.

The source was PBMCs from blood, collected on the day of vaccination. This chain joins TRBV12-3 or TRBV12-4 and TRBJ1-5; 11 bases are shared with TRBD1. This TCR was sampled from a man in his forties or fifties who received an inactivated influenza vaccine. CDR3 loop: CASSLGGTGGPQHF. The CDR3 bases are TGTGCCAGCAGTTTAGGAGGGACAGGGGGGCCCCAGCATTTT.